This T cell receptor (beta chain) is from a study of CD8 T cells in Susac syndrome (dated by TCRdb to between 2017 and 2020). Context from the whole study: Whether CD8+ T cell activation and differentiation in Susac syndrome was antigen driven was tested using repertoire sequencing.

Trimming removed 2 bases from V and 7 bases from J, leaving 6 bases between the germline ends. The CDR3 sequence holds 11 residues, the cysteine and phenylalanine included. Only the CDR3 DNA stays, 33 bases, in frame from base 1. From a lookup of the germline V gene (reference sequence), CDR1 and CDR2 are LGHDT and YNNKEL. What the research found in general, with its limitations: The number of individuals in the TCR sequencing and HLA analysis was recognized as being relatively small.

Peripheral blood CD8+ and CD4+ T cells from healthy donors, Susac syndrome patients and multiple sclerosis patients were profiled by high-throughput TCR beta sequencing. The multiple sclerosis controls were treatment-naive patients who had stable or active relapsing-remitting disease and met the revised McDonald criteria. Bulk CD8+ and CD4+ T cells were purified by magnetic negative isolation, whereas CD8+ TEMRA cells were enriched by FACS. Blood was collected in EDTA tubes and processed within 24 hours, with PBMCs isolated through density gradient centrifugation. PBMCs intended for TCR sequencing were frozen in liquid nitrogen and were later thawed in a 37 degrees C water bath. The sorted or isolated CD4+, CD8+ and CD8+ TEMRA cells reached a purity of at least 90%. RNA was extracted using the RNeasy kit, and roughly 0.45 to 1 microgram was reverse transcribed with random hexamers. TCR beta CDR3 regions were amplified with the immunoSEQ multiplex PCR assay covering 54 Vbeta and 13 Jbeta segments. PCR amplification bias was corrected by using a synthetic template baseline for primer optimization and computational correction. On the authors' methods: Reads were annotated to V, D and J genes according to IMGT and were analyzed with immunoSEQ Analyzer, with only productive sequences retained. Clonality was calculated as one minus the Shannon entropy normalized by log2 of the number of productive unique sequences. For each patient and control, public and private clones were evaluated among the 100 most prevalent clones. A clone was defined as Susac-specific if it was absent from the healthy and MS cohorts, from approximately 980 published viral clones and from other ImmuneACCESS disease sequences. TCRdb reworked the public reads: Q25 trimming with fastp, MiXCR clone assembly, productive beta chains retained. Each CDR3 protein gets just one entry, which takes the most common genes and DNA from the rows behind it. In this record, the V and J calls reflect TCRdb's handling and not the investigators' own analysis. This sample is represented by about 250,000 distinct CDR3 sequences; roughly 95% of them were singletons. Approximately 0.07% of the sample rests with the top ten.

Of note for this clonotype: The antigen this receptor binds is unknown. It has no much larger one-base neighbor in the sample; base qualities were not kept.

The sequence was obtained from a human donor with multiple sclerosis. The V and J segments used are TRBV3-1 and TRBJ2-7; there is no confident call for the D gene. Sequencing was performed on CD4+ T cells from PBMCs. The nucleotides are TGTGCCAGCAGCCAAACTTGGGAGCAGTACTTC. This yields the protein CASSQTWEQYF.